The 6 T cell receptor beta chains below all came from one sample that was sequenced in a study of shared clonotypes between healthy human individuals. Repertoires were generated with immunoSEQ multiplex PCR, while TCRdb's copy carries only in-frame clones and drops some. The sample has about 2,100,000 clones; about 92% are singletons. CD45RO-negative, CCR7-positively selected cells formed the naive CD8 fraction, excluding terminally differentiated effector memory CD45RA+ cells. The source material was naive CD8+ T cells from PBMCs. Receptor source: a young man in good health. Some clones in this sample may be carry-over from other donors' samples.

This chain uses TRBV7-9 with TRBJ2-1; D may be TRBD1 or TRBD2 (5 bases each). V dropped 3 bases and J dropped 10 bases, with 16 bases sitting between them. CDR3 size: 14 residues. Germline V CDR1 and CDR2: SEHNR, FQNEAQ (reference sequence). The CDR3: CASSFGTPHGEQFF. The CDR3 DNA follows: TGTGCCAGCAGCTTCGGGACCCCCCATGGGGAGCAGTTCTTC.

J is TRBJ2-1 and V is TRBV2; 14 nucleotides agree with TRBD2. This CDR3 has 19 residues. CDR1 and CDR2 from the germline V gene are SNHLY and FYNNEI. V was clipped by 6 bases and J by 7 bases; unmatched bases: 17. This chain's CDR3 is CASRRRLAGGPVELNEQFF. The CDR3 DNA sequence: TGTGCCAGCAGACGACGACTAGCGGGAGGGCCAGTGGAGTTGAATGAGCAGTTCTTC.

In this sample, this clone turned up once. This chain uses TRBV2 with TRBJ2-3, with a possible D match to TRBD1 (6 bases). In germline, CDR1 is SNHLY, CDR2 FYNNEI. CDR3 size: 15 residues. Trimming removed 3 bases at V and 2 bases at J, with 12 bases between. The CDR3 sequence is CASSDPGAITDTQYF. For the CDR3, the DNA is TGTGCCAGCAGTGACCCAGGGGCCATCACAGATACGCAGTATTTT. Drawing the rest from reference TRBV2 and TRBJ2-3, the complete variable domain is EPEVTQTPSHQVTQMGQEVILRCVPISNHLYFYWYRQILGQKVEFLVSFYNNEISEKSEIFDDQFSVERPDGSNFTLKIRSTKLEDSAMYFCASSDPGAITDTQYFGPGTRLTVL.

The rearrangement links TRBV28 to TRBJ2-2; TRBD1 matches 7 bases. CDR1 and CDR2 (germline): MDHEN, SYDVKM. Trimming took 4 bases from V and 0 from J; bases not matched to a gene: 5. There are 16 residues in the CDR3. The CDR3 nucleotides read TGTGCCAGCAGTTCCTACAGGGGAGCGAACACCGGGGAGCTGTTTTTT. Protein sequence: CASSSYRGANTGELFF.

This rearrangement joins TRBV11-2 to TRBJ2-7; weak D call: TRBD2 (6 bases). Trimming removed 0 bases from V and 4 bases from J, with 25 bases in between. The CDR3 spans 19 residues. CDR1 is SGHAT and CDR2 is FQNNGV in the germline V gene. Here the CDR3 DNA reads TGTGCCAGCAGCTTAGAGGGAGGTCACCGCTACGCCCGGGGATACGAGCAGTACTTC. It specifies CASSLEGGHRYARGYEQYF. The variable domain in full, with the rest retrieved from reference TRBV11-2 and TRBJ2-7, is EAGVAQSPRYKIIEKRQSVAFWCNPISGHATLYWYQQILGQGPKLLIQFQNNGVVDDSQLPKDRFSAERLKGVDSTLKIQPAKLEDSAVYLCASSLEGGHRYARGYEQYFGPGTRLTVT.

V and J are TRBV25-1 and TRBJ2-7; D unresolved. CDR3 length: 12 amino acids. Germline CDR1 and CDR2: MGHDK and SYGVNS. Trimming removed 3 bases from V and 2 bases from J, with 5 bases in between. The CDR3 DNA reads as TGTGCCAGCAGTGACCAGACCTACGAGCAGTACTTC. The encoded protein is CASSDQTYEQYF.